The 19 T cell receptor beta chains below come from one sample, sequenced in a study of T-cell memory formation after mild COVID-19. TCRdb fed the 5' RACE reads into MiXCR, producing one record per CDR3 protein. Among about 350,000 distinct CDR3 sequences listed, approximately 15% were seen once. Sequencing was done on a sample of PBMCs or a T cell subset sorted from them (not recorded which). The receptors come from a man aged 18-30 years who had mild COVID-19 (a few samples of this study predate the infection). Cell type and time point are not known.

This clonotype was detected a few times. V is TRBV12-3 or TRBV12-4 and J is TRBJ2-7, with a possible D match to TRBD1 (7 bases). This CDR3 contains 13 residues. The ends were cut back, 3 bases at V and 6 bases at J, with 12 bases in the middle. CDR3 DNA sequence: TGTGCCAGCAGTTTCTACAGGGGACTCGAGCAGTACTTC. This gives the protein CASSFYRGLEQYF.

This clonotype was picked up many times. The rearrangement joins TRBV4-2 to TRBJ2-1; D is unclear. Germline V gives CDR1 LGHNA, CDR2 YNFKEQ. This CDR3 has 12 amino acids. Trimming stripped 1 base from V and 6 bases from J, with 4 bases between. The CDR3 DNA reads as TGTGCCAGCAGCCAAGGGGGCAATGAGCAGTTCTTC. This gives the protein CASSQGGNEQFF.

In this sample, this clonotype turned up many times. The chain recombines TRBV7-6 with TRBJ1-4; D unclear. This CDR3 comprises 17 residues. Germline values: CDR1 SGHVS, CDR2 FNYEAQ. Trimming took 1 base from V and 0 from J, leaving 12 bases between them. The CDR3 nucleotides read TGTGCCAGCAGCTTAGAAACCAGGATGACAACTAATGAAAAACTGTTTTTT. As protein: CASSLETRMTTNEKLFF. The full variable domain, with the rest looked up from reference TRBV7-6 and TRBJ1-4, is GAGVSQSPRYKVTKRGQDVALRCDPISGHVSLYWYRQALGQGPEFLTYFNYEAQQDKSGLPNDRFSAERPEGSISTLTIQRTEQRDSAMYRCASSLETRMTTNEKLFFGSGTQLSVL.

The chain has TRBV5-1 and TRBJ2-5; D perhaps matches TRBD2 (7 bases). This CDR3 has 13 amino acids. The germline CDR1 and CDR2 sequences are SGHRS and YFSETQ. V was trimmed by 4 bases and J by 5 bases, leaving 12 bases between them. The CDR3: CASSIGGGETQYF. DNA for the CDR3: TGCGCCAGCAGCATAGGGGGAGGGGAGACCCAGTACTTC.

This clonotype was seen at least ten times. The chain recombines TRBV4-3 with TRBJ1-6; 8 nucleotides line up with TRBD1. The CDR3 is made up of 17 amino acids. The ends lost 1 base at V and 11 bases at J; junction bases unmatched: 13. Germline V gene lookup returns CDR1 LGHNA and CDR2 YSLEER. Here the CDR3 DNA reads TGCGCCAGCAGCCAAGGGCTCGTAGGACAGGGCAGGCCACCCCTCCACTTT. Its protein is CASSQGLVGQGRPPLHF.

This clonotype was counted between two and nine times. This chain joins TRBV2 and TRBJ2-7; TRBD2 matches 9 bases. CDR1 and CDR2 from the germline V gene are SNHLY and FYNNEI. The CDR3 is made up of 16 amino acids. The ends lost 2 bases at V and 0 bases at J; junction bases unmatched: 5. CDR3 sequence (DNA): TGTGCCAGCAGTGAACCCCTAGCGGGGCGCTCCTACGAGCAGTACGTC. Protein product: CASSEPLAGRSYEQYV.

This clonotype was observed a handful of times. This chain links TRBV5-1 with TRBJ2-5, with D perhaps being TRBD1 or TRBD2 (5 bases each). V lost 0 bases to trimming and J lost 3 bases, with 12 bases between them. Germline CDR1 SGHRS, CDR2 YFSETQ. The CDR3 has 15 amino acids. The CDR3 is CASSLAGTVEETQYF. CDR3 bases: TGCGCCAGCAGCTTGGCCGGGACGGTAGAAGAGACCCAGTACTTC.

The table lists this clonotype with a count of one. The gene calls are TRBV9 and TRBJ1-1; 9 bases are a match to TRBD1. The J segment lost 0 bases and the V segment lost 4 bases, leaving 7 bases of the junction unmatched. The length of the CDR3 is 16 residues. CDR1 and CDR2 from the germline V gene are SGDLS and YYNGEE. Here the CDR3 DNA reads TGTGCCAGCAGCCCACGACAGGGGGGGTTGAACACTGAAGCTTTCTTT. It translates to CASSPRQGGLNTEAFF. Supplemented by reference TRBV9 and TRBJ1-1, the full variable domain reads DSGVTQTPKHLITATGQRVTLRCSPRSGDLSVYWYQQSLDQGLQFLIQYYNGEERAKGNILERFSAQQFPDLHSELNLSSLELGDSALYFCASSPRQGGLNTEAFFGQGTRLTVV.

This clonotype appeared a few times. The CDR3 spells CSASGLLTGELFF. The DNA of the CDR3 is TGCAGTGCTAGCGGTCTCCTCACCGGGGAGCTGTTTTTT. The chain recombines TRBV20-1 with TRBJ2-2; D is uncertain. The CDR3 length is 13 residues. Looked up from germline, CDR1 is DFQATT and CDR2 is SNEGSKA (reference sequence). Between the trimmed V and J ends, which lost 3 bases and 4 bases, there was a span of 9 bases.

A few counts support this clonotype. The chain combines TRBV5-1 with TRBJ2-7; either TRBD1 or TRBD2 may fit D (5 bases each). The CDR3 contains 14 residues. V lost 5 bases and J 5 bases, leaving 17 bases between the germline ends. CDR1 SGHRS and CDR2 YFSETQ come from the germline V gene. The CDR3 sequence is CASSPGAGSHEQYF. In nucleotides, the CDR3 is TGCGCCAGCAGTCCTGGGGCAGGGAGCCACGAGCAGTACTTC.

This clonotype was picked up a small number of times. The chain recombines TRBV29-1 with TRBJ1-1, with D hard to call. The V gene's germline CDR1 is SQVTM and CDR2 ANQGSEA. The CDR3 has 10 residues. Trimming stripped 5 bases from V and 1 base from J, with 2 bases between. CDR3 region: CSVKNTEAFF. CDR3 sequence (DNA): TGCAGCGTTAAGAACACTGAAGCTTTCTTT.

In this sample, this clonotype turned up a few times. The V call is TRBV7-2, the J call TRBJ2-6; no clear D gene. Trimming pared 7 bases from V and 0 bases from J, leaving 4 bases between. Germline values: CDR1 SGHTA, CDR2 FQGNSA. This CDR3 region has 13 residues. CDR3 coding DNA: TGTGCCAGCATAGGCTCTGGGGCCAACGTCCTGACTTTC. This gives the protein CASIGSGANVLTF. Drawing the rest from reference TRBV7-2 and TRBJ2-6, the complete variable domain is GAGVSQSPSNKVTEKGKDVELRCDPISGHTALYWYRQSLGQGLEFLIYFQGNSAPDKSGLPSDRFSAERTGGSVSTLTIQRTQQEDSAVYLCASIGSGANVLTFGAGSRLTVL.

This clonotype was seen at least ten times. The rearrangement joins TRBV5-1 to TRBJ2-7; TRBD2 might be the D (6 bases). The V gene lost 1 base and the J gene lost 5 bases, with 13 bases spanning the gap. The germline V gene has CDR1 SGHRS and CDR2 YFSETQ. This CDR3 comprises 14 residues. CDR3 in DNA: TGCGCCAGCAGCTTGAGAGGAGGGGCCCACGAGCAGTACGTC. Translating it yields CASSLRGGAHEQYV.

About this clonotype itself: One end of the junction varies from germline; a read error may be responsible. The chain couples TRBV5-5 to TRBJ2-7; 12 bases are shared with TRBD1. Germline CDR1 SGHKS, CDR2 YYEKEE (reference sequence). The CDR3 loop spans 15 amino acids. The CDR3 loop is CAISTPGTGGRGQYF. CDR3 DNA sequence: TGTGCCATCAGCACCCCCGGGACAGGGGGCAGGGGGCAGTACTTC.

This sequence joins TRBV6-5 and TRBJ2-5; TRBD1 might be the D (5 bases). CDR1 MNHEY and CDR2 SVGAGI come from the germline V gene. The ends were cut back, 2 bases at V and 4 bases at J, with 14 bases in the middle. This CDR3 is built from 15 residues. This CDR3 is CASSYGRVGSETQYF. Here the CDR3 DNA reads TGTGCCAGCAGTTACGGCAGGGTAGGGTCAGAGACCCAGTACTTC.

This clonotype occurred a few times. The chain carries TRBV20-1 and TRBJ1-5; 7 bases are a match to TRBD1. From germline, CDR1 is DFQATT and CDR2 SNEGSKA (reference sequence). Losses at the gene ends were 6 bases for V and 0 bases for J; bases not matched to a gene: 2. The CDR3 is 13 amino acids. CDR3 region: CSAGQSSNQPQHF. The CDR3 DNA sequence: TGCAGTGCGGGACAGAGTAGCAATCAGCCCCAGCATTTT.

A few counts support this clonotype. The genes are TRBV7-2 and TRBJ1-6; maybe TRBD1 (6 bases). CDR3 size: 14 residues. V was cut by 3 bases and J by 7 bases, with 10 bases left in between. Germline CDR1 and CDR2: SGHTA and FQGNSA. Here the CDR3 DNA reads TGTGCCAGCAGCTTTTGGCAGGGGAATTCACCCCTCCACTTT. Translating it yields CASSFWQGNSPLHF.

The chain is built from TRBV27 and TRBJ2-6; tentatively, D is TRBD1 (7 bases). Between the trimmed V and J ends, which lost 3 bases and 0 bases, there was a span of 15 bases. In germline, CDR1 is MNHEY, CDR2 SMNVEV (reference sequence). This CDR3 has 18 amino acids. CDR3 protein: CASSFAGQWNSGANVLTF. The CDR3 bases are TGTGCCAGCAGTTTCGCGGGACAGTGGAACTCTGGGGCCAACGTCCTGACTTTC.

This clonotype was counted between two and nine times. The DNA for the CDR3 is TGCAGTGCTAGAGATAGGAGGGGGAATCAGCCCCAGCATTTT. Encoded protein: CSARDRRGNQPQHF. The V gene is TRBV20-1, the J gene TRBJ1-5, with a weak D call TRBD1 (6 bases). The CDR3 loop spans 14 amino acids. Germline V gene data show CDR1 as DFQATT and CDR2 as SNEGSKA (reference sequence). Trimming took off 0 bases at V and 4 bases at J, with 10 bases between the two ends.